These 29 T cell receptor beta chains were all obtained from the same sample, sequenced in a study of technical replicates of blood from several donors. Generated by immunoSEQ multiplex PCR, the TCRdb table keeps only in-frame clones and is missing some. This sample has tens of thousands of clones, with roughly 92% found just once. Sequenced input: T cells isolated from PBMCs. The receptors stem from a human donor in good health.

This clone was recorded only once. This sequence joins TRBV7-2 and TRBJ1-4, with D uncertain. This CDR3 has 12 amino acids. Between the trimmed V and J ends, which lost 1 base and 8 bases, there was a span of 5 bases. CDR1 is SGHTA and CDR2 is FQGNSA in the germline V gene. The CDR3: CASSLGSEKLFF. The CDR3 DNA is TGTGCCAGCAGCTTAGGGAGCGAAAAACTGTTTTTT.

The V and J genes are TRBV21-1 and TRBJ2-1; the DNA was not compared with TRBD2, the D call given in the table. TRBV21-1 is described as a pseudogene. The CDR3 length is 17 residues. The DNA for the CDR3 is TGTGCCAGCAGCAAATTGGTACGGGACTGCGTATTCAATGAGCAGTTCTTC. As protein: CASSKLVRDCVFNEQFF.

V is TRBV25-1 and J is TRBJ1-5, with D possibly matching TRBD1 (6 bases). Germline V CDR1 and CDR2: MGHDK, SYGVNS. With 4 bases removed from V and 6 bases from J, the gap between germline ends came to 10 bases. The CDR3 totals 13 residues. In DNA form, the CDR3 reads TGTGCCAGCAGTGGGGGGGGCACTCAGCCCCAGCATTTT. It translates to CASSGGGTQPQHF.

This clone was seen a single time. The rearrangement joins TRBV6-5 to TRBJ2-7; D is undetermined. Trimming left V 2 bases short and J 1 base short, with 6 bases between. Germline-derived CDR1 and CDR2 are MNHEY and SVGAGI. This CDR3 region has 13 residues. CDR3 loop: CASSYVPSYEQYF. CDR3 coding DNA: TGTGCCAGCAGTTACGTTCCATCCTACGAGCAGTACTTC.

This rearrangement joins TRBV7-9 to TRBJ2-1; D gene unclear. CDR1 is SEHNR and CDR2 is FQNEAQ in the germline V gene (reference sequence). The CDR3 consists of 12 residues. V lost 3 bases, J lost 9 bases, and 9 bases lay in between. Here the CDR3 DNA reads TGTGCCAGCAGCTTGGCCGCTCTTGAGCAGTTCTTC. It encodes CASSLAALEQFF. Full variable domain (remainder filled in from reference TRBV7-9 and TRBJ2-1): DTGVSQNPRHKITKRGQNVTFRCDPISEHNRLYWYRQTLGQGPEFLTYFQNEAQLEKSRLLSDRFSAERPKGSFSTLEIQRTEQGDSAMYLCASSLAALEQFFGPGTRLTVL.

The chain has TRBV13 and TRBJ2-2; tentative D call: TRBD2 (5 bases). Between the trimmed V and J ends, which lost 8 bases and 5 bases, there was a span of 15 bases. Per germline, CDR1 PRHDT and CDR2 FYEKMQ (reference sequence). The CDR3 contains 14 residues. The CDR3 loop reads CASCELSGTGELFF. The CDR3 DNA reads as TGTGCCAGCTGCGAACTCTCGGGGACCGGGGAGCTGTTTTTT.

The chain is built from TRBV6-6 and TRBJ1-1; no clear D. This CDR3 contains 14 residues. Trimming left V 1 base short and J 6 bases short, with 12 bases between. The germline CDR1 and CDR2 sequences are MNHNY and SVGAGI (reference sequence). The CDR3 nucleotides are TGTGCCAGCAGTTACTTCCCTAGGTCCGCTGAAGCTTTCTTT. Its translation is CASSYFPRSAEAFF.

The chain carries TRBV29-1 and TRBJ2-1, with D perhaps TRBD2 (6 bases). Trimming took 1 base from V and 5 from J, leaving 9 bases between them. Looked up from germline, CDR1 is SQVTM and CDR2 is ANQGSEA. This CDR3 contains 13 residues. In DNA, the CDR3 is TGCAGCGTTGAAGGCGGGGCAAACAATGAGCAGTTCTTC. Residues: CSVEGGANNEQFF.

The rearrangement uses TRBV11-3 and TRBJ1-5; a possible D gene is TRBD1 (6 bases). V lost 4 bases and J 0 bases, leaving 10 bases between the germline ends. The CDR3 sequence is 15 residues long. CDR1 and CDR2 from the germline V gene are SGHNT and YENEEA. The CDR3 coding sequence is TGTGCCAGCAGCTCACAGGGTTATAGCAATCAGCCCCAGCATTTT. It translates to CASSSQGYSNQPQHF.

Here the CDR3 DNA reads TGTGCCAGCAGTTTAAACGCGGGATTGAACACCGGGGAGCTGTTTTTT. As protein: CASSLNAGLNTGELFF. J is TRBJ2-2 and V is TRBV27; the D gene is possibly TRBD2 (6 bases). V shed 2 bases and J shed 1 base, with 11 bases lying between them. CDR1 and CDR2 from the germline V gene are MNHEY and SMNVEV (reference sequence). The CDR3 loop spans 16 amino acids.

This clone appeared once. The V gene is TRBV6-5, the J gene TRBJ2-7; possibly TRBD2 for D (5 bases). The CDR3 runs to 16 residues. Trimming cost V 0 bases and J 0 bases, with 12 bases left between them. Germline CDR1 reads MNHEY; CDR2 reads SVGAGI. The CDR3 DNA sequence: TGTGCCAGCAGTTACTCCTCGGGGTTTCACTCCTACGAGCAGTACTTC. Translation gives CASSYSSGFHSYEQYF.

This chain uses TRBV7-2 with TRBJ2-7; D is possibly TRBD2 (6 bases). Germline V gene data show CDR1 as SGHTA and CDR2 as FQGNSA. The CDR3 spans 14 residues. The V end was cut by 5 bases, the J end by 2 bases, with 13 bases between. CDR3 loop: CASSPGVGTYEQYF. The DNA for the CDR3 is TGTGCCAGCAGCCCGGGAGTGGGAACCTACGAGCAGTACTTC.

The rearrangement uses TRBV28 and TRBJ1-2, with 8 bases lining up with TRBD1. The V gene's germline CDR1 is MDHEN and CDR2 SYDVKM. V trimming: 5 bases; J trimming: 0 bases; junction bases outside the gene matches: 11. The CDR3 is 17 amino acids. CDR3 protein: CASSTDREGRANYGYTF. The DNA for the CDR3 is TGTGCCAGCAGTACGGACAGGGAGGGACGAGCTAACTATGGCTACACCTTC.

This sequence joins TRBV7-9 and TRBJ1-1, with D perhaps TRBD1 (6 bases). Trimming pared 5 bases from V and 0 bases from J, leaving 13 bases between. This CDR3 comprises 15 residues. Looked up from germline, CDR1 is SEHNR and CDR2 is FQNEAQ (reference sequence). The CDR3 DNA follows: TGTGCCAGCAGCGCCCAATCAGGGGTGAACACTGAAGCTTTCTTT. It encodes CASSAQSGVNTEAFF. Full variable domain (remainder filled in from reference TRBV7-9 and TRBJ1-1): DTGVSQNPRHKITKRGQNVTFRCDPISEHNRLYWYRQTLGQGPEFLTYFQNEAQLEKSRLLSDRFSAERPKGSFSTLEIQRTEQGDSAMYLCASSAQSGVNTEAFFGQGTRLTVV.

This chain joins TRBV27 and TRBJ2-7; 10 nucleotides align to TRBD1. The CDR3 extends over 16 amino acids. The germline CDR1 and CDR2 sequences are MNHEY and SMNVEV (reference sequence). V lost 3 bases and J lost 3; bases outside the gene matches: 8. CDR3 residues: CASSFLGTGDSYEQYF. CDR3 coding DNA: TGTGCCAGCAGTTTCCTCGGGACAGGGGATAGCTACGAGCAGTACTTC.

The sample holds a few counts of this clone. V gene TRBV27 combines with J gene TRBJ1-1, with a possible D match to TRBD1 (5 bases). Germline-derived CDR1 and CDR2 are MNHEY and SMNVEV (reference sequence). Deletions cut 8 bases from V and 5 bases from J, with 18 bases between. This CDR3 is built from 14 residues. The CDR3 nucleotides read TGTGCCAGCCTAGTTTTCTGGGGGGATACTGAAGCTTTCTTT. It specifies CASLVFWGDTEAFF.

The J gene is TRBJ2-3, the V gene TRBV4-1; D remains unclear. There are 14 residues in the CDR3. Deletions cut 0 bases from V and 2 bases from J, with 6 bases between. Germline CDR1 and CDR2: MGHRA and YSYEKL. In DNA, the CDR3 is TGCGCCAGCAGCCAAGATCCGGTCACAGATACGCAGTATTTT. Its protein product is CASSQDPVTDTQYF.

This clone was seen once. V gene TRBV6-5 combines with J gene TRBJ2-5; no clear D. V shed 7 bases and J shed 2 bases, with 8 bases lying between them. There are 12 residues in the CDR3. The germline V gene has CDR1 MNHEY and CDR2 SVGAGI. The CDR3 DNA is TGTGCCAGCACCGGTTTTCAAGAGACCCAGTACTTC. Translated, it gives CASTGFQETQYF.

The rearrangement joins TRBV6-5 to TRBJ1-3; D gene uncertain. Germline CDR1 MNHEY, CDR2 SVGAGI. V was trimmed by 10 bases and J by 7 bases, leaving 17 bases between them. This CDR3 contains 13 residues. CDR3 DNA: TGTGCCACCCGGGAGGAGGCCCTCAACACCATATATTTT. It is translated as CATREEALNTIYF.

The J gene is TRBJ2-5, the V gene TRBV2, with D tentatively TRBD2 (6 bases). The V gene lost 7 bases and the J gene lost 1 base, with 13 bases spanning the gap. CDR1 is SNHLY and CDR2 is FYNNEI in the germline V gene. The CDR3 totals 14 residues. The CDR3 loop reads CASTPRDSQETQYF. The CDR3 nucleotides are TGTGCCAGCACCCCCCGGGACTCCCAAGAGACCCAGTACTTC.

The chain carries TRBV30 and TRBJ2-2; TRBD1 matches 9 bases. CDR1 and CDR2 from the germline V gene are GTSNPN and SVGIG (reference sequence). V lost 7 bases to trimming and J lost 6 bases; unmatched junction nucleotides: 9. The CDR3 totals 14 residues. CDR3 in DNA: TGTGCCTCAACCCGGGACAGGGATTCCGGGGAGCTGTTTTTT. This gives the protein CASTRDRDSGELFF.

Here the CDR3 reads CASSFLSAADEQFF. As DNA, the CDR3 is TGTGCCAGCAGCTTCCTCTCGGCGGCGGATGAGCAGTTCTTC. The chain carries TRBV7-3 and TRBJ2-1; no firm D call. V lost 3 bases and J lost 8, with 14 bases in between. The CDR3 consists of 14 residues. The germline gives CDR1 SGHTA, CDR2 FQGTGA.

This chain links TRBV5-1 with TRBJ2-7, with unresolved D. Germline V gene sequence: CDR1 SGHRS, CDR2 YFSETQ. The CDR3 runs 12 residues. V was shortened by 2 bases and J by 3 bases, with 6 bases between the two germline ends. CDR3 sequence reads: CASSFGDYEQYF. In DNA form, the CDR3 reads TGCGCCAGCAGCTTTGGAGACTACGAGCAGTACTTC.

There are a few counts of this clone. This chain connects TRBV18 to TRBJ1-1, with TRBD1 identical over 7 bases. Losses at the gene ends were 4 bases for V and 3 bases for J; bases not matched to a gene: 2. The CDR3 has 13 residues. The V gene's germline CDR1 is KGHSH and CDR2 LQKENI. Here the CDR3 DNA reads TGTGCCAGCTCACTGGGACAGCACACTGAAGCTTTCTTT. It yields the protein CASSLGQHTEAFF.

CDR3: CASSLAGQTYEQYF. DNA of the CDR3: TGTGCCAGCAGCCTGGCCGGACAGACCTACGAGCAGTACTTC. This chain uses TRBV7-9 with TRBJ2-7; TRBD1 is a possible D gene (6 bases). Germline CDR1 SEHNR, CDR2 FQNEAQ (reference sequence). CDR3 length equals 14 residues. Trimming took 5 bases from V and 2 from J, leaving 13 bases between them.

CDR3 sequence: CASSNYPGQVSYF. CDR3 in DNA: TGTGCCAGCAGCAACTATCCGGGACAGGTTTCGTACTTC. This chain joins TRBV2 and TRBJ2-7; the match to TRBD1 covers 8 bases. The ends lost 6 bases at V and 12 bases at J; junction bases unmatched: 13. The CDR3 runs 13 residues. The germline V gene has CDR1 SNHLY and CDR2 FYNNEI.

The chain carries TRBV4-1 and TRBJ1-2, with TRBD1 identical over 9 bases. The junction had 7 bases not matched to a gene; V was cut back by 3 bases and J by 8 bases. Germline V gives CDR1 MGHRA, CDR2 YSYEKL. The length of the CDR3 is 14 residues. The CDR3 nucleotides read TGCGCCAGCAGCCATAGACAGGGGGGTGAGGGCTACACCTTC. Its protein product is CASSHRQGGEGYTF.

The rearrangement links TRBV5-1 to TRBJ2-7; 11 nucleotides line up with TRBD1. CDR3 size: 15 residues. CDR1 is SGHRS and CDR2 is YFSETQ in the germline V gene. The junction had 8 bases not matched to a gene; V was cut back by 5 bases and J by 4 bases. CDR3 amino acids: CASRTSGQGGYEQYF. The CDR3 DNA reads TGCGCCAGCAGGACCTCGGGACAGGGGGGGTACGAGCAGTACTTC.

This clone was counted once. The chain's CDR3 is CASSLLTGTAAREQYF. DNA for the CDR3: TGTGCCAGCAGTCTGCTAACCGGGACAGCTGCTCGCGAGCAGTACTTC. V gene TRBV28 combines with J gene TRBJ2-7; the match to TRBD1 covers 7 bases. The CDR3 length is 16 residues. Germline CDR1 MDHEN, CDR2 SYDVKM. V lost 5 bases to trimming and J lost 6 bases; unmatched junction nucleotides: 16.